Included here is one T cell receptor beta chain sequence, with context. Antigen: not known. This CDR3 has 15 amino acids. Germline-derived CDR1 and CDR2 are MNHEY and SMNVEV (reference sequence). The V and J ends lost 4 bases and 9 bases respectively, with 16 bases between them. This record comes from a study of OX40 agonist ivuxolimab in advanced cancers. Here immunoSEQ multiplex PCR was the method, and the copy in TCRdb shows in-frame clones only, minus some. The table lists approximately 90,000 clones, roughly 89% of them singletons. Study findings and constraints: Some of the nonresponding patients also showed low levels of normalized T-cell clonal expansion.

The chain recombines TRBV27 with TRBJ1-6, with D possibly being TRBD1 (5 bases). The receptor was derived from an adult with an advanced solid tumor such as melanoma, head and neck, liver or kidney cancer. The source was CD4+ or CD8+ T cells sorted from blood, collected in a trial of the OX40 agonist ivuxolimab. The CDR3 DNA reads TGTGCCAGCAGTTCCGGGACCGGGGGAAGTTCACCCCTCCACTTT. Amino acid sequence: CASSSGTGGSSPLHF.